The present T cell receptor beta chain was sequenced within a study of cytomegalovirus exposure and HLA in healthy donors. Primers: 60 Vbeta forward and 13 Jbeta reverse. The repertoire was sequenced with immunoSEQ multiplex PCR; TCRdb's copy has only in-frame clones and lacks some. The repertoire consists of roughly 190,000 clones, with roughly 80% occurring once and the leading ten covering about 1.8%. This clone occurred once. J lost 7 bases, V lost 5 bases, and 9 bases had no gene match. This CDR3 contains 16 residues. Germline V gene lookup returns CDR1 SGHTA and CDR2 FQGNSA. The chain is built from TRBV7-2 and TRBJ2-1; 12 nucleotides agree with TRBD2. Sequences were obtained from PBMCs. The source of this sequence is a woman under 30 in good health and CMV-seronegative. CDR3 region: CASSTRLAGVGNEQFF. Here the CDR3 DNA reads TGTGCCAGCAGCACCCGACTAGCGGGAGTTGGGAATGAGCAGTTCTTC. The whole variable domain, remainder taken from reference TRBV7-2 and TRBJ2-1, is GAGVSQSPSNKVTEKGKDVELRCDPISGHTALYWYRQSLGQGLEFLIYFQGNSAPDKSGLPSDRFSAERTGGSVSTLTIQRTQQEDSAVYLCASSTRLAGVGNEQFFGPGTRLTVL.